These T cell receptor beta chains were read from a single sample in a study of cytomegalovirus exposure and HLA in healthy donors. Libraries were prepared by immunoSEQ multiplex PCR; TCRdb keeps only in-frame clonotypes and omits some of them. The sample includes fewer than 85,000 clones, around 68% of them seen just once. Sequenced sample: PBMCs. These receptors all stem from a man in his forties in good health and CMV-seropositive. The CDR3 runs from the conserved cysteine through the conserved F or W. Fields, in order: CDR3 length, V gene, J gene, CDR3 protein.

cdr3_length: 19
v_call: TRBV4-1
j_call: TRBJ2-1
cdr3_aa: CASSRTRLAGGPGHNEQFF

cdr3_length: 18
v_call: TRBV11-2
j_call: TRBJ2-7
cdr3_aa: CASSLDGSRLAGAYEQYF

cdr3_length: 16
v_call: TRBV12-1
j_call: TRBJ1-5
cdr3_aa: CASSSTGTGPNQPQHF

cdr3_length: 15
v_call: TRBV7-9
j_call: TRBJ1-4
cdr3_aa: CASSLGAGAREKLFF

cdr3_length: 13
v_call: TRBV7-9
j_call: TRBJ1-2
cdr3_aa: CASSPTGEYGYTF

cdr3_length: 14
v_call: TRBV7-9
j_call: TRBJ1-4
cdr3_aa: CSSSLVQAGEKLFF

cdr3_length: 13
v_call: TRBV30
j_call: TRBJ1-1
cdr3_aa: CAWSVYLNTEAFF

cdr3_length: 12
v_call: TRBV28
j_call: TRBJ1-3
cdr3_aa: CASTPSRVGIYF

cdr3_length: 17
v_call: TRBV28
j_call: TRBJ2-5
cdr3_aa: CASSFGPRGIFRETQYF

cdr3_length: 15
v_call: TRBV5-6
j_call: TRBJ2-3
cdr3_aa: CASSLEAGGQDTQYF

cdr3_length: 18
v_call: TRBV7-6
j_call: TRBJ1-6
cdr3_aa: CASSLEPPRARGSSPLHF

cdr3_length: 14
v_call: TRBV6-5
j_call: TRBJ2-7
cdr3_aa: CAKNTGSSKYEQYF

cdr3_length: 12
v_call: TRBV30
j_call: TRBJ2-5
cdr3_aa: CAWSKREETQYF

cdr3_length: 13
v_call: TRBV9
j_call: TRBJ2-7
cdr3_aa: CASSVRAAGEQYF

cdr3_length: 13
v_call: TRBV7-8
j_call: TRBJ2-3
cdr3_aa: CASSLEGADTQYF

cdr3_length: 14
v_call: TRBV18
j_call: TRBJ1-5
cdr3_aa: CASSIMEGNQPQHF

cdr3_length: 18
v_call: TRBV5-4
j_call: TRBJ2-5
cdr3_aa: CASRLMGLAGGTQETQYF

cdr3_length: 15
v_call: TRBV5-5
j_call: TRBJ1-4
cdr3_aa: CASSFSAGRNEKLFF

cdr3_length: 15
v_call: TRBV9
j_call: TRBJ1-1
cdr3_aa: CASSVDGSRNTEAFF

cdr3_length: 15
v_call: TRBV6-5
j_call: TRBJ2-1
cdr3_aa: CASSYASREGDEQFF

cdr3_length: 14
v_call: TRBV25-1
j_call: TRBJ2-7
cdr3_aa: CASHRAGVPYEQYF

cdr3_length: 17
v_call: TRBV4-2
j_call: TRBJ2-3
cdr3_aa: CASSQVTSGGHLDTQYF

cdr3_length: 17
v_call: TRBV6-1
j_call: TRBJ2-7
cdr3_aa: CASSERLPGYNSYEQYF

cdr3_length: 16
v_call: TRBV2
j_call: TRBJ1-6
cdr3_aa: CASSTTGGPTPSPLHF

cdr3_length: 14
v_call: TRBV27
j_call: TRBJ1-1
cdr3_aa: CASTTGGPPTEAFF